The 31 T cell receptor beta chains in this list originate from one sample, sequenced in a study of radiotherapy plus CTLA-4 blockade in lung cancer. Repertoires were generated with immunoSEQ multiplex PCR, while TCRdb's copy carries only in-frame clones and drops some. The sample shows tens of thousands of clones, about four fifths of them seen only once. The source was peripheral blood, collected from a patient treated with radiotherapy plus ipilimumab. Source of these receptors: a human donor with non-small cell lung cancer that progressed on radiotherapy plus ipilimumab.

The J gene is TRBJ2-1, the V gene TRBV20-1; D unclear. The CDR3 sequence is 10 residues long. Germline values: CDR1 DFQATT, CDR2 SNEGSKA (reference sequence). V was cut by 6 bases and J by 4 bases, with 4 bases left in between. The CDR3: CSAVYNEQFF. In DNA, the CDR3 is TGCAGTGCCGTATACAATGAGCAGTTCTTC.

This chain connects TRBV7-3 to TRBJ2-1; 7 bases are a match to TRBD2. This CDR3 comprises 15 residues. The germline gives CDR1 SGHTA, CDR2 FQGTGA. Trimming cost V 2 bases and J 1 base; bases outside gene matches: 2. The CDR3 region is CASSLDGGSYNEQFF. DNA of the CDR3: TGTGCCAGCAGCTTAGACGGGGGGTCCTACAATGAGCAGTTCTTC.

In nucleotides, the CDR3 is TGTGCCACCCGGCAGGGGGTTATAACTAATGAAAAACTGTTTTTT. Its translation is CATRQGVITNEKLFF. The chain carries TRBV27 and TRBJ1-4; TRBD1 agrees at 7 bases. J gave up 1 base and V 10 bases, and 9 bases lay outside the gene matches. In germline, CDR1 is MNHEY, CDR2 SMNVEV (reference sequence). CDR3 length: 15 amino acids.

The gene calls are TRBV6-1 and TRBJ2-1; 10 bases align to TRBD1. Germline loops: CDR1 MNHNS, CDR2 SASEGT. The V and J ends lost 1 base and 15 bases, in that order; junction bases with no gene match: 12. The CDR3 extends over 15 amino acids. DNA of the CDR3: TGTGCCAGCAGTGAAGGGACCGGGACAGGGGAGGGTCGGTTCTTC. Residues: CASSEGTGTGEGRFF.

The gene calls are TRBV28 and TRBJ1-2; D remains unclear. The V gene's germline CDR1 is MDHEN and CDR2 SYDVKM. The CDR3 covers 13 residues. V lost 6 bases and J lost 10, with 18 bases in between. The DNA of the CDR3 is TGTGCCAGCAGCGCCCCATACCCTAGAATCTACACCTTC. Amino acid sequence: CASSAPYPRIYTF.

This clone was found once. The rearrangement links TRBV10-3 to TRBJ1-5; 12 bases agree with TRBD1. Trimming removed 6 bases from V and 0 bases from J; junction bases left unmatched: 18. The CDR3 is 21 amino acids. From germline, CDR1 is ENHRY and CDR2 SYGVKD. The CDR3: CAISPYPPGQGALYSNQPQHF. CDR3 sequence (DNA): TGTGCCATCAGCCCTTACCCTCCGGGACAGGGGGCCCTATATAGCAATCAGCCCCAGCATTTT.

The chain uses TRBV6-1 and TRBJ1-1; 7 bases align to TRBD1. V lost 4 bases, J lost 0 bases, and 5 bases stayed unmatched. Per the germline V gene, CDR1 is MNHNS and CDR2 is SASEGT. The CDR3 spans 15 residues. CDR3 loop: CASSGPGQLNTEAFF. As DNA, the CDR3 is TGTGCCAGCAGTGGACCGGGACAGCTGAACACTGAAGCTTTCTTT.

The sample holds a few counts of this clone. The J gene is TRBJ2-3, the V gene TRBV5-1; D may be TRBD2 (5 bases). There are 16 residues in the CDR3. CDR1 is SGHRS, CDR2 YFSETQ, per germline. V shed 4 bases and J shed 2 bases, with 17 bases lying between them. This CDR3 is CASSADWSIPTDTQYF. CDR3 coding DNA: TGCGCCAGCAGCGCGGACTGGTCCATTCCCACAGATACGCAGTATTTT. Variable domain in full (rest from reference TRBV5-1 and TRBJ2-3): KAGVTQTPRYLIKTRGQQVTLSCSPISGHRSVSWYQQTPGQGLQFLFEYFSETQRNKGNFPGRFSGRQFSNSRSEMNVSTLELGDSALYLCASSADWSIPTDTQYFGPGTRLTVL.

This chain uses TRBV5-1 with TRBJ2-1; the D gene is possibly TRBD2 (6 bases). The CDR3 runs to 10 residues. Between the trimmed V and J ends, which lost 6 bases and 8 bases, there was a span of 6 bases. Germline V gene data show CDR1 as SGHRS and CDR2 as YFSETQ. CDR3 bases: TGCGCCAGCACGGGGGATGAGCAGTTCTTC. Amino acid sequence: CASTGDEQFF.

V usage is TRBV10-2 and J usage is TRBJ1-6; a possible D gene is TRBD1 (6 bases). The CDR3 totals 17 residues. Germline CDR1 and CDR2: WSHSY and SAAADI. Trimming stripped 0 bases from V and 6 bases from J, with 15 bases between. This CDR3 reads CASSESERTAFNSPLHF. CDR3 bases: TGCGCCAGCAGTGAGTCGGAGAGGACAGCATTTAATTCACCCCTCCACTTT.

The CDR3 reads CASSYSSLTSDTQYF. The CDR3 DNA sequence: TGTGCCAGCAGTTACTCGTCCCTTACTTCAGATACGCAGTATTTT. V gene TRBV6-5 combines with J gene TRBJ2-3; D ambiguous. V gave up 0 bases and J gave up 4 bases, with 11 bases separating them. This CDR3 contains 15 residues. Germline CDR1 MNHEY, CDR2 SVGAGI.

This chain's CDR3 is CATGASSYNEQFF. Here the CDR3 DNA reads TGTGCCACAGGGGCGAGCTCCTACAATGAGCAGTTCTTC. The chain is built from TRBV6-1 and TRBJ2-1, with D possibly TRBD1 on 6 matching bases. The CDR3 is 13 amino acids. The V end was cut by 10 bases, the J end by 0 bases, with 10 bases between. Looked up from germline, CDR1 is MNHNS and CDR2 is SASEGT.

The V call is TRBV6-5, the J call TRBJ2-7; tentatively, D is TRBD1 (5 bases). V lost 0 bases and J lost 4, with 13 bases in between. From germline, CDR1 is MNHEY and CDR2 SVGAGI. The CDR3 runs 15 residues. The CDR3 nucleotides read TGTGCCAGCAGTTACTCGAGGTCCGACAGATACGAGCAGTACTTC. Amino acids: CASSYSRSDRYEQYF.

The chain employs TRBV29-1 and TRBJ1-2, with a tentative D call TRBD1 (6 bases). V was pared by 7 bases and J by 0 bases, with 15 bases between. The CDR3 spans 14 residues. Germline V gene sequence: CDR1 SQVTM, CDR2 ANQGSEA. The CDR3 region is CSAWEGVPNYGYTF. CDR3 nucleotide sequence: TGCAGCGCCTGGGAGGGGGTCCCTAACTATGGCTACACCTTC.

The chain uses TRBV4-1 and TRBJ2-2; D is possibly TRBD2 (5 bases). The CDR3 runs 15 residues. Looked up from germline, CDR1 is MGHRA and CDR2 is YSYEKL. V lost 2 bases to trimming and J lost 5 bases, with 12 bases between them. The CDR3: CASSQPSMATGELFF. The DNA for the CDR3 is TGCGCCAGCAGCCAACCTAGCATGGCGACCGGGGAGCTGTTTTTT.

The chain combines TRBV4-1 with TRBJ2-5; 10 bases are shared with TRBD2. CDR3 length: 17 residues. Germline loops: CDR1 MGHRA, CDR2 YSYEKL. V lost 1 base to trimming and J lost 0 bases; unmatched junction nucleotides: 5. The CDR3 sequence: CASSQGVTSGDQETQYF. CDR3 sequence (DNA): TGCGCCAGCAGCCAAGGGGTTACTAGCGGGGACCAAGAGACCCAGTACTTC.

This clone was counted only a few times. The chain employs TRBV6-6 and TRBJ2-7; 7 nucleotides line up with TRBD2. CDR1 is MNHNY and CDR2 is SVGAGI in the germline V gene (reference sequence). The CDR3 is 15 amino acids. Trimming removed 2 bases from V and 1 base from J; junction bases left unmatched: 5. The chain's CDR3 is CASSYRRGGSYEQYF. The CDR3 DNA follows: TGTGCCAGCAGTTACCGCCGGGGAGGGTCCTACGAGCAGTACTTC.

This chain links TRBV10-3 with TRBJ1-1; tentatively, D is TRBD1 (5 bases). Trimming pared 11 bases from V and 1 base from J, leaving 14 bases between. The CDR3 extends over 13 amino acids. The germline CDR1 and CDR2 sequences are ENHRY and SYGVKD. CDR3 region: CAGGTAPNTEAFF. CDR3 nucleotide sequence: TGTGCCGGGGGGACGGCCCCGAACACTGAAGCTTTCTTT.

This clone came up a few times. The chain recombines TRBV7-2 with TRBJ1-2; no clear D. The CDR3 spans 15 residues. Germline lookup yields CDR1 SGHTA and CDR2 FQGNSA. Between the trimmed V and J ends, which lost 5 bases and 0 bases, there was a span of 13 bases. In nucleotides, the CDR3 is TGTGCCAGCAGCCCAGACTCTATACCTAACTATGGCTACACCTTC. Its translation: CASSPDSIPNYGYTF. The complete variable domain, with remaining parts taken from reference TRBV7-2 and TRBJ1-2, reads GAGVSQSPSNKVTEKGKDVELRCDPISGHTALYWYRQSLGQGLEFLIYFQGNSAPDKSGLPSDRFSAERTGGSVSTLTIQRTQQEDSAVYLCASSPDSIPNYGYTFGSGTRLTVV.

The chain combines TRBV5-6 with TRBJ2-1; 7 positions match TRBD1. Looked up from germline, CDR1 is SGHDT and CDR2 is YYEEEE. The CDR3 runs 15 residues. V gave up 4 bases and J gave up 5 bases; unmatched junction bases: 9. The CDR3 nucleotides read TGTGCCAGCAGCCTTGACAGGGATAATAACAATGAGCAGTTCTTC. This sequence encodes CASSLDRDNNNEQFF. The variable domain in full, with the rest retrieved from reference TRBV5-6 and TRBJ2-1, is DAGVTQSPTHLIKTRGQQVTLRCSPKSGHDTVSWYQQALGQGPQFIFQYYEEEERQRGNFPDRFSGHQFPNYSSELNVNALLLGDSALYLCASSLDRDNNNEQFFGPGTRLTVL.

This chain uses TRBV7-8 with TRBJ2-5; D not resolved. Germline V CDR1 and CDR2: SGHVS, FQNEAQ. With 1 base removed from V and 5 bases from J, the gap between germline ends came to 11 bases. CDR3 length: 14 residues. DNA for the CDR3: TGTGCCAGCAGCTTAGTGGCCAGTCAGGAGACCCAGTACTTC. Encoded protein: CASSLVASQETQYF. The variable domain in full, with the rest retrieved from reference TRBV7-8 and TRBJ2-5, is GAGVSQSPRYKVAKRGQDVALRCDPISGHVSLFWYQQALGQGPEFLTYFQNEAQLDKSGLPSDRFFAERPEGSVSTLKIQRTQQEDSAVYLCASSLVASQETQYFGPGTRLLVL.

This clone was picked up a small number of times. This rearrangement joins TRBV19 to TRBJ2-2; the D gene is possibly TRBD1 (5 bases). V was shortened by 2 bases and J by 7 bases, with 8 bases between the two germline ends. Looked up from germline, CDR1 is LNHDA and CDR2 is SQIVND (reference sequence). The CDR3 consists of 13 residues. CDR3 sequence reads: CASSIQGIGELFF. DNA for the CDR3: TGTGCCAGTAGTATACAGGGTATCGGGGAGCTGTTTTTT. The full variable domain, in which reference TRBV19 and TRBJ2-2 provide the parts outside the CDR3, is DGGITQSPKYLFRKEGQNVTLSCEQNLNHDAMYWYRQDPGQGLRLIYYSQIVNDFQKGDIAEGYSVSREKKESFPLTVTSAQKNPTAFYLCASSIQGIGELFFGEGSRLTVL.

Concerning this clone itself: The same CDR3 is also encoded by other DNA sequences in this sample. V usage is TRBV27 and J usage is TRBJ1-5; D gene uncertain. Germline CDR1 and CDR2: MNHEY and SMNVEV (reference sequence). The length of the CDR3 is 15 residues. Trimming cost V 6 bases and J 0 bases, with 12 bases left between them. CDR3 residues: CASRPGIISNQPQHF. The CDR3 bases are TGTGCCAGCAGACCCGGGATCATTAGCAATCAGCCCCAGCATTTT.

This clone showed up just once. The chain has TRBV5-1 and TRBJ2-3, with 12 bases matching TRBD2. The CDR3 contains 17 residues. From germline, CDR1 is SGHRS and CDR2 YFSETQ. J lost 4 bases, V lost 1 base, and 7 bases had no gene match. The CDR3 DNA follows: TGCGCCAGCAGCTTGAATGTAGCTAGCGGGGGGGCAGATACGCAGTATTTT. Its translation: CASSLNVASGGADTQYF. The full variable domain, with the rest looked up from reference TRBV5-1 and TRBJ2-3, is KAGVTQTPRYLIKTRGQQVTLSCSPISGHRSVSWYQQTPGQGLQFLFEYFSETQRNKGNFPGRFSGRQFSNSRSEMNVSTLELGDSALYLCASSLNVASGGADTQYFGPGTRLTVL.

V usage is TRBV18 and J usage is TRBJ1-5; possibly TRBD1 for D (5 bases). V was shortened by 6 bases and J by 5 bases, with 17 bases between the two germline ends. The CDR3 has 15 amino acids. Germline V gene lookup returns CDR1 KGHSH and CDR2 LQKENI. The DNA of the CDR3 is TGTGCCAGCTCCCAAGCCATCACGACAGATCAGCCCCAGCATTTT. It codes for CASSQAITTDQPQHF.

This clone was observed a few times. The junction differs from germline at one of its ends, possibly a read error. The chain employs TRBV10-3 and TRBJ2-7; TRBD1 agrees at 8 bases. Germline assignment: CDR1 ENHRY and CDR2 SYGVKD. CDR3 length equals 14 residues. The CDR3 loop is CAISESDRAAQFDF. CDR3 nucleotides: TGTGCCATCAGTGAGTCGGACAGGGCGGCCCAATTTGACTTC.

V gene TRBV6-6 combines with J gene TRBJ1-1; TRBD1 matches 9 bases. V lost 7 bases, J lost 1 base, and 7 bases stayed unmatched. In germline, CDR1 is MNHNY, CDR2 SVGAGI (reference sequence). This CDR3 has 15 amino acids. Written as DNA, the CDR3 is TGTGCCAGCATCACCCCACAGGGGGCGAACACTGAAGCTTTCTTT. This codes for CASITPQGANTEAFF.

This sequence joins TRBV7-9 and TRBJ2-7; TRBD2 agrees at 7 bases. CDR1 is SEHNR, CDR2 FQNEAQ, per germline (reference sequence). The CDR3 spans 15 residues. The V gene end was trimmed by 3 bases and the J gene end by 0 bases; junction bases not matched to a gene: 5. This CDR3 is CASSFQRGSSYEQYF. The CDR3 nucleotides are TGTGCCAGCAGCTTCCAGCGGGGAAGCTCCTACGAGCAGTACTTC. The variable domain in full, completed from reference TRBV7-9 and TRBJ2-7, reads DTGVSQNPRHKITKRGQNVTFRCDPISEHNRLYWYRQTLGQGPEFLTYFQNEAQLEKSRLLSDRFSAERPKGSFSTLEIQRTEQGDSAMYLCASSFQRGSSYEQYFGPGTRLTVT.

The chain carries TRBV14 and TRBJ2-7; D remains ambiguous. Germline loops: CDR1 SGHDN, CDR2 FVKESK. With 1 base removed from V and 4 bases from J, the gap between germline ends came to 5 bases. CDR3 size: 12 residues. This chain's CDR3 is CASSQVLYEQYF. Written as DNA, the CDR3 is TGTGCCAGCAGCCAAGTACTGTACGAGCAGTACTTC.

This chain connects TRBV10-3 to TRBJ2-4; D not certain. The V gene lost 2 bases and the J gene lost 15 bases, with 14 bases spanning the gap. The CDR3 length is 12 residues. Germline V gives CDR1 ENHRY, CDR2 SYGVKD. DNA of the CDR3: TGTGCCATCAGTGAGGATACAGTGTCTTGGTACTTC. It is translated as CAISEDTVSWYF.

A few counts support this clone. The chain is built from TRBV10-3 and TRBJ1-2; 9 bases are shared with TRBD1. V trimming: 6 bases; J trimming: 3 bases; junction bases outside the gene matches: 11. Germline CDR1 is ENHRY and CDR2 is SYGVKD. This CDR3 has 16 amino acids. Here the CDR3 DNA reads TGTGCCATCAGATTCCGGGACAGGGAAGCGTACTATGGCTACACCTTC. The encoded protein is CAIRFRDREAYYGYTF.